The 26 T cell receptor beta chains below were found in one sample sequenced in a study of T cells in women clearing cervical HPV infection. TCRdb's copy holds only in-frame clones and misses some; the assay was immunoSEQ multiplex PCR. The sample table includes tens of thousands of clones. Sequenced sample: blood buffy coat. The source of these receptors is a woman aged 18 to 75 with a cervical HPV16 infection that either progressed to CIN3+ or cleared (not recorded which).

Note on this clone: The read ends 3 residues shy of where the CDR3 ends; the end is completed using the germline J gene. The gene calls are TRBV5-1 and TRBJ1-6; 9 nucleotides match TRBD1. Losses at the gene ends were 6 bases for V and 6 bases for J; bases not matched to a gene: 4. CDR3 length: 14 residues. Germline CDR1 SGHRS, CDR2 YFSETQ. The CDR3 reads CASTQGQGNSPLHF. CDR3 DNA, as far as it was read: TGCGCCAGCACTCAGGGACAGGGTAATTCACCC.

About this clone itself: The observed sequence ends 3 residues before the CDR3 terminus, with the missing tail filled in from the germline J gene. The rearrangement links TRBV4-2 to TRBJ1-4; D not certain. The CDR3 covers 15 residues. Germline assignment: CDR1 LGHNA and CDR2 YNFKEQ. Trimming took 0 bases from V and 8 from J, leaving 13 bases between them. CDR3: CASSQDPTTWEKLFF. The sequenced CDR3 bases are TGTGCCAGCAGCCAAGATCCTACTACATGGGAAAAA.

For this clone: The read terminates 3 residues before the CDR3 end, so the remaining end is supplied by the germline J gene. V is TRBV6-1 and J is TRBJ1-2, with D perhaps matching TRBD1 (6 bases). The CDR3 runs to 14 residues. V was pared by 10 bases and J by 6 bases, with 21 bases between. The germline CDR1 and CDR2 sequences are MNHNS and SASEGT. The CDR3 loop reads CATSDPTGSDGYTF. CDR3 DNA (partial): TGTGCCACTAGTGATCCCACAGGGTCGGATGGC.

On this clone: The CDR3 end lies 3 residues beyond the end of the read and is filled in from the germline J gene. The chain employs TRBV2 and TRBJ1-2, with TRBD1 as a possible D gene (6 bases). CDR3 length equals 14 residues. The ends were cut back, 2 bases at V and 6 bases at J, with 13 bases in the middle. Germline CDR1 is SNHLY and CDR2 is FYNNEI. CDR3 in amino acids: CASSERGLVDGYTF. CDR3 DNA, as far as it was read: TGTGCCAGCAGTGAAAGGGGGTTAGTGGATGGC.

With respect to this clone: Sequencing ends 3 residues short of the CDR3 end; the germline J gene provides the rest. The chain carries TRBV20-1 and TRBJ2-3, with 9 bases identical to TRBD1. Germline assignment: CDR1 DFQATT and CDR2 SNEGSKA (reference sequence). This CDR3 spans 13 amino acids. V was clipped by 4 bases and J by 5 bases; unmatched bases: 4. The CDR3 region is CSATRTGEDTQYF. The part of the CDR3 DNA that was read is TGCAGTGCTACCAGGACAGGGGAAGATACG.

A remark on this clone: The CDR3 is cut off 3 residues early in the read; its end comes from the germline J gene. The chain uses TRBV5-5 and TRBJ2-7; D is ambiguous. Germline lookup yields CDR1 SGHKS and CDR2 YYEKEE (reference sequence). V was cut by 0 bases and J by 5 bases, with 3 bases left in between. CDR3 length: 11 residues. This CDR3 is CASSLEDEQYF. Partial CDR3 DNA: TGTGCCAGCAGCTTGGAGGACGAG.

Comment on this clone: Coverage ceases 3 residues before the CDR3 finishes, and the germline J gene fills in the end. V gene TRBV2 combines with J gene TRBJ2-6; a weak D match, TRBD1 (5 bases). Trimming took off 7 bases at V and 1 base at J, with 11 bases between the two ends. The CDR3 is 15 amino acids. Germline CDR1 is SNHLY and CDR2 is FYNNEI. CDR3 DNA (partial): TGTGCCAGCACCGACTCAGGGTCTGGGGCCAACGTC. Its translation: CASTDSGSGANV. The complete CDR3 protein is CASTDSGSGANVLTF.

To note about this clone: The read terminates 3 residues ahead of where the CDR3 ends, so the germline J gene completes it. The chain couples TRBV2 to TRBJ2-1; D perhaps matches TRBD2 (6 bases). V lost 0 bases, J lost 5 bases, and 8 bases lay in between. The CDR3 is 14 residues long. CDR1 is SNHLY and CDR2 is FYNNEI in the germline V gene. CDR3 protein: CASSEAGGNNEQFF. The part of the CDR3 DNA that was read is TGTGCCAGCAGTGAAGCGGGGGGTAACAATGAG.

Concerning this clone itself: The sequence runs out 3 residues before the end of the CDR3; the remainder is reconstructed from the germline J gene. The chain couples TRBV5-4 to TRBJ1-2, with D unresolved. Between the trimmed V and J ends, which lost 4 bases and 2 bases, there was a span of 12 bases. Per germline, CDR1 SGHNT and CDR2 YYREEE (reference sequence). This CDR3 has 14 amino acids. The CDR3 sequence: CASSTELPNYGYTF. Partial CDR3 DNA: TGTGCCAGCAGCACCGAGCTACCAAACTATGGC.

Regarding this clone: The read halts 3 residues ahead of the CDR3 end, with the missing end drawn from the germline J gene. The chain carries TRBV5-6 and TRBJ1-5; 7 bases align to TRBD1. Germline assignment: CDR1 SGHDT and CDR2 YYEEEE. This CDR3 region has 13 residues. The sequenced part of the CDR3 DNA is TGTGCCAGCAGCCCCCCAACAGGGGCCCCC. Its translation is CASSPPTGAP. The CDR3 in full is CASSPPTGAPQHF.

A remark on this clone: Sequencing ends 3 residues short of the CDR3 end; the germline J gene provides the rest. V and J are TRBV19 and TRBJ2-5, with 10 bases identical to TRBD2. CDR1 and CDR2 (germline): LNHDA, SQIVND (reference sequence). The CDR3 contains 15 residues. J gave up 1 base and V 4 bases, and 3 bases lay outside the gene matches. Here the CDR3 reads CASSSQRGGQETQYF. Incomplete CDR3 DNA: TGTGCCAGTAGTAGCCAGCGGGGGGGCCAAGAGACC.

About this clone: The missing CDR3 end, 3 residues past where the read stops, is filled in from the germline J gene. The V gene is TRBV20-1, the J gene TRBJ2-1, with 7 bases matching TRBD2. With V trimmed by 5 bases and J by 2 bases, 6 bases remained unmatched. Per the germline V gene, CDR1 is DFQATT and CDR2 is SNEGSKA (reference sequence). There are 14 residues in the CDR3. CDR3 sequence: CSALTSPTYNEQFF. The sequenced CDR3 bases are TGCAGTGCTCTGACTAGCCCGACCTACAATGAG.

Worth noting for this clone: The missing CDR3 end, 3 residues past where the read stops, is filled in from the germline J gene. V and J are TRBV4-1 and TRBJ2-5; TRBD2 matches at 11 bases. The CDR3 is 16 residues long. Unmatched junction bases numbered 1, after V lost 0 bases and J lost 1 base. Germline CDR1 is MGHRA and CDR2 is YSYEKL. The CDR3: CASSQELAGAQETQYF. The covered CDR3 bases are TGCGCCAGCAGCCAAGAACTAGCGGGGGCCCAAGAGACC.

About this clone itself: The CDR3 is cut off 3 residues early in the read; its end comes from the germline J gene. This chain links TRBV2 with TRBJ1-3; D is undetermined. The germline V gene encodes CDR1 SNHLY and CDR2 FYNNEI. The CDR3 has 15 residues. Trimming left V 5 bases short and J 3 bases short, with 14 bases between. The chain's CDR3 is CASSTDMAGGNTIYF. The covered CDR3 bases are TGTGCCAGCAGTACCGACATGGCGGGTGGAAACACC.

To note about this clone: The CDR3 end falls 3 residues outside the read, so it is completed with the germline J gene. This chain uses TRBV18 with TRBJ1-2; 8 bases match TRBD1. CDR1 and CDR2 from the germline V gene are KGHSH and LQKENI. The CDR3 covers 16 residues. V trimming: 0 bases; J trimming: 5 bases; junction bases outside the gene matches: 8. The CDR3 DNA, read in part, is TGTGCCAGCTCACCACCGGGACAGGCTTTGCCTTATGGC. It encodes CASSPPGQALPYG. The full CDR3 sequence reads CASSPPGQALPYGYTF. Filled out from reference TRBV18 and TRBJ1-2, the complete variable domain reads NAGVMQNPRHLVRRRGQEARLRCSPMKGHSHVYWYRQLPEEGLKFMVYLQKENIIDESGMPKERFSAEFPKEGPSILRIQQVVRGDSAAYFCASSPPGQALPYGYTFGSGTRLTVV.

As concerns this clone: The CDR3 end lies 3 residues beyond the end of the read and is filled in from the germline J gene. This chain uses TRBV18 with TRBJ1-1; no firm D call. CDR3 length equals 15 residues. The V end lost 8 bases, the J end lost 0 bases, and 16 bases lay between the germline ends. Per the germline V gene, CDR1 is KGHSH and CDR2 is LQKENI. This CDR3 is CASRETGRMNTEAFF. CDR3 bases read: TGTGCCAGCCGGGAAACGGGGAGAATGAACACTGAA. Full variable domain (missing parts from reference TRBV18 and TRBJ1-1): NAGVMQNPRHLVRRRGQEARLRCSPMKGHSHVYWYRQLPEEGLKFMVYLQKENIIDESGMPKERFSAEFPKEGPSILRIQQVVRGDSAAYFCASRETGRMNTEAFFGQGTRLTVV.

As regards this clone: The read ends 3 residues shy of where the CDR3 ends; the end is completed using the germline J gene. The rearrangement joins TRBV28 to TRBJ2-7; the match to TRBD2 covers 8 bases. J lost 2 bases, V lost 1 base, and 4 bases had no gene match. The CDR3 covers 15 residues. Germline-derived CDR1 and CDR2 are MDHEN and SYDVKM. The CDR3 reads CASSLSGGGTYEQYF. Partial CDR3 DNA: TGTGCCAGCAGTTTATCGGGCGGGGGGACCTACGAG.

On this clone itself: The CDR3 goes on 3 residues after the read ends, and that part is filled in from the germline J gene. J is TRBJ1-5 and V is TRBV10-1, with 7 bases that match TRBD1. V dropped 5 bases and J dropped 7; count of bases not matched to a gene: 20. The CDR3 totals 18 residues. Germline CDR1 reads WNHNN; CDR2 reads SYGVQD (reference sequence). CDR3 residues: CASSNLANDRAPQQPQHF. The covered CDR3 bases are TGCGCCAGCAGTAATTTGGCCAATGACAGGGCCCCCCAGCAGCCC.

A word on this clone: The read comes to an end 3 residues before the CDR3 does, leaving the germline J gene to fill in the end. The chain combines TRBV6-2 or TRBV6-3 with TRBJ1-1, with TRBD1 matching 10 bases. CDR3 length: 15 amino acids. The germline gives CDR1 MNHEY, CDR2 SVGEGT. Trimming at V came to 6 bases and at J to 0 bases, leaving 4 bases not matched to a gene. CDR3 sequence reads: CASRTGGLMNTEAFF. The part of the CDR3 DNA that was read is TGTGCCAGCAGGACAGGGGGCCTCATGAACACTGAA.

CDR3 residues: CASSLQPTGSGELFF. The covered CDR3 bases are TGTGCCAGCAGTCTCCAACCCACAGGGTCCGGGGAG. The chain uses TRBV27 and TRBJ2-2; a possible D gene is TRBD1 (6 bases). The read finishes 3 residues shy of the CDR3 end, and the germline J gene is used to complete it. Trimming removed 5 bases at V and 6 bases at J, with 16 bases between. Germline values: CDR1 MNHEY, CDR2 SMNVEV (reference sequence). The CDR3 is made up of 15 amino acids.

Comments on this clone: The read ends 3 residues before the CDR3 terminus; that terminus is restored from the germline J gene. V is TRBV4-2 and J is TRBJ2-2; 7 bases are a match to TRBD1. The CDR3 has 17 residues. Losses at the gene ends were 0 bases for V and 5 bases for J; bases not matched to a gene: 9. The germline V gene encodes CDR1 LGHNA and CDR2 YNFKEQ. The CDR3 bases that were read are TGTGCCAGCAGCCAAGATAGTCCAGGGGGTCTGACCGGGGAG. It translates to CASSQDSPGGLTGE. The CDR3 reads in full as CASSQDSPGGLTGELFF.

Comment on this clone: Read sequence stops 3 residues before the CDR3 end, and the germline J gene provides the missing end. The chain couples TRBV4-1 to TRBJ1-6; tentatively, D is TRBD1 (5 bases). Trimming removed 5 bases at V and 8 bases at J, with 16 bases between. The germline V gene encodes CDR1 MGHRA and CDR2 YSYEKL. The CDR3 extends over 15 amino acids. The CDR3 bases that were read are TGCGCCAGCAGCTTAATAGTCGGGGGGGATTCACCC. This translates into CASSLIVGGDSP. The whole CDR3 protein is CASSLIVGGDSPLHF.

The sequenced part of the CDR3 DNA is TGTGCCAGCAGTTTAGATCAGGGGCTAGAGACC. Translating gives CASSLDQGLET. The whole CDR3 is CASSLDQGLETQYF. The genes are TRBV27 and TRBJ2-5; D is perhaps TRBD1 (6 bases). The read finishes 3 residues shy of the CDR3 end, and the germline J gene is used to complete it. Germline V lookup: CDR1 MNHEY, CDR2 SMNVEV (reference sequence). There are 14 residues in the CDR3. The V end lost 2 bases, the J end lost 4 bases, and 11 bases lay between the germline ends.

Worth noting for this clone: The read comes to an end 3 residues before the CDR3 does, leaving the germline J gene to fill in the end. The chain joins TRBV19 to TRBJ1-1; D not resolved. Germline lookup yields CDR1 LNHDA and CDR2 SQIVND (reference sequence). V was cut by 4 bases and J by 3 bases, with 18 bases left in between. The CDR3 covers 16 residues. The CDR3 loop reads CASSTNSGRGDTEAFF. Incomplete CDR3 DNA: TGTGCCAGTAGTACTAACTCCGGACGGGGAGACACTGAA.

The CDR3 loop reads CASSPLNRTSGQHSWNEQFF. The CDR3 DNA, read in part, is TGTGCCAGCTCACCTTTAAATAGGACTAGCGGACAACACTCATGGAATGAG. The V gene is TRBV18, the J gene TRBJ2-1; TRBD2 matches at 10 bases. The read ends 3 residues before the CDR3 terminus; that terminus is restored from the germline J gene. With 3 bases clipped from V and 7 bases from J, the junction kept 21 bases outside the gene matches. The CDR3 spans 20 residues. CDR1 and CDR2 (germline): KGHSH, LQKENI.

Concerning this clone: The read gets to within 3 residues of the CDR3 end, and the germline J gene fills in the rest. This chain uses TRBV7-9 with TRBJ1-5; 9 nucleotides align to TRBD1. Losses at the gene ends were 5 bases for V and 5 bases for J; bases not matched to a gene: 7. From germline, CDR1 is SEHNR and CDR2 FQNEAQ (reference sequence). The CDR3 has 15 residues. The CDR3 DNA, read in part, is TGTGCCAGCAGCCTACAGGGGGCGCGTGATCAGCCC. It encodes CASSLQGARDQP. The full CDR3 reads CASSLQGARDQPQHF.